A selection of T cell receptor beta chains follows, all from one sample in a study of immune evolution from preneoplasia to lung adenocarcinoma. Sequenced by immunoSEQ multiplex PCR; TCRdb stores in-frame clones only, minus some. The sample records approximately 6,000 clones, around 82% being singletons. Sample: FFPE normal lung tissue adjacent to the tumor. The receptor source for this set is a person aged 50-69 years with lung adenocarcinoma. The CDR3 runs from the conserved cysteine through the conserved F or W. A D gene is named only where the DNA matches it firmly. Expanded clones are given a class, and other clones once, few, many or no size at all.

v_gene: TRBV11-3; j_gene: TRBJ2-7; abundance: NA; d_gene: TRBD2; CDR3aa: CASSLGGEAGEQYF; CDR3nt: TGTGCCAGCAGCTTAGGAGGGGAAGCGGGGGAGCAGTACTTC
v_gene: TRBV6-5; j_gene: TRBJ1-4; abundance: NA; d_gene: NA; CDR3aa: CASSSSATNEKLFF; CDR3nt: TGTGCCAGCAGTTCCAGTGCAACTAATGAAAAACTGTTTTTT
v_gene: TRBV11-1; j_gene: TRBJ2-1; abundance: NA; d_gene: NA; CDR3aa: CASSLAETSNEQFF; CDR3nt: TGTGCCAGCAGCTTAGCCGAGACTAGCAATGAGCAGTTCTTC
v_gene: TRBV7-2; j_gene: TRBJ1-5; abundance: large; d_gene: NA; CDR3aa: CASSSDGRTNQPQHF; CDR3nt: TGTGCCAGCAGCTCCGACGGCAGGACAAATCAGCCCCAGCATTTT
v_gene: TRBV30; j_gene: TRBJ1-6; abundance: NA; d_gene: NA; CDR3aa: CAWSVWGPEGYNSPLHF; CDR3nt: TGTGCCTGGAGTGTATGGGGCCCGGAGGGCTATAATTCACCCCTCCACTTT
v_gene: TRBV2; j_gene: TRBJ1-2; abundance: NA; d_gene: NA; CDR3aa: CASSDFGENYGYTF; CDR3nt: TGTGCCAGCAGTGACTTTGGGGAAAACTATGGCTACACCTTC
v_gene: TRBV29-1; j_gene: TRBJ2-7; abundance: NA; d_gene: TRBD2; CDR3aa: CSVRGTSGGAYEQYF; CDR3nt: TGCAGCGTTAGAGGGACTAGCGGAGGAGCCTACGAGCAGTACTTC
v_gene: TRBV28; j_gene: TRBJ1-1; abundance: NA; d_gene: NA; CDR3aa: CASSLMKGTEAFF; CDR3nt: TGTGCCAGCAGTTTAATGAAGGGGACTGAAGCTTTCTTT
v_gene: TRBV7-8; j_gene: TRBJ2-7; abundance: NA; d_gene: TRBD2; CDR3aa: CASSLGGEGNEQYF; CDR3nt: TGTGCCAGCAGCTTAGGCGGGGAGGGAAACGAGCAGTACTTC
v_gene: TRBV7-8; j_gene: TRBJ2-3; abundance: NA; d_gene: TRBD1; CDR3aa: CASSYLTGQGADTQYF; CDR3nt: TGTGCCAGCAGCTATTTAACGGGACAGGGGGCAGATACGCAGTATTTT
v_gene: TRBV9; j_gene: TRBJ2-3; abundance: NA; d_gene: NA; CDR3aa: CASSSGDTQYF; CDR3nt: TGTGCCAGCAGCTCGGGGGATACGCAGTATTTT
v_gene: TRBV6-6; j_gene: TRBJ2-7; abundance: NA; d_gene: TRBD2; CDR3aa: CASSATSGSGYEQYF; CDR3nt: TGTGCCAGCAGTGCAACTAGCGGGAGCGGGTACGAGCAGTACTTC
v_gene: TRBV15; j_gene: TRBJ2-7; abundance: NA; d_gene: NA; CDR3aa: CATSRERDSTYEQYF; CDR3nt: TGTGCCACCAGCAGAGAACGAGACAGTACCTACGAGCAGTACTTC
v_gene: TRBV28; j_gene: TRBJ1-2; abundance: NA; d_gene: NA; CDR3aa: CASSFGRGYGYTF; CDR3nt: TGTGCCAGCAGTTTCGGACGGGGTTATGGCTACACCTTC
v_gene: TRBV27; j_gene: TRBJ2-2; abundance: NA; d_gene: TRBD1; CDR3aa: CASSLWGQGFTGELFF; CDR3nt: TGTGCCAGCAGTTTATGGGGACAGGGATTCACCGGGGAGCTGTTTTTT
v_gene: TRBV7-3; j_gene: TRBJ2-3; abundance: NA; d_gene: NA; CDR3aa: CASSPREGGGLYTDTQYF; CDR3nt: TGTGCCAGCAGCCCTCGTGAAGGGGGAGGGCTTTACACCGATACGCAGTATTTT
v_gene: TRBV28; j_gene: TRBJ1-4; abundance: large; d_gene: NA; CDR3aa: CASSWQWGEKLFF; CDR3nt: TGTGCCAGCAGTTGGCAATGGGGTGAAAAACTGTTTTTT
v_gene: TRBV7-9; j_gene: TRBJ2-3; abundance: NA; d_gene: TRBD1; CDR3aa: CASSQNGQASDTQYF; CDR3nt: TGTGCCAGCAGCCAAAACGGACAGGCCTCAGATACGCAGTATTTT
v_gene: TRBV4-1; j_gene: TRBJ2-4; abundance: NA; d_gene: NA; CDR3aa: CASSQAPDRLAKNIQYF; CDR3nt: TGCGCCAGCAGCCAAGCTCCCGACAGGCTAGCCAAAAACATTCAGTACTTC
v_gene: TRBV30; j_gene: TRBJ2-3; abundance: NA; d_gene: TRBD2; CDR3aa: CAWSPSGANTDTQYF; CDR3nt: TGTGCCTGGAGCCCTAGCGGGGCCAACACAGATACGCAGTATTTT
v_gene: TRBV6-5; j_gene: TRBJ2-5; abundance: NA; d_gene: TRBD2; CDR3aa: CASSTTAGLLGEQYF; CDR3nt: TGTGCCAGCAGTACCACAGCGGGACTACTGGGTGAGCAGTACTTC
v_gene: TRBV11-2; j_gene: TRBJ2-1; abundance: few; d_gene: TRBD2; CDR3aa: CASSGTSGYQSEQFF; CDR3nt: TGTGCCAGCAGCGGGACTAGCGGGTATCAATCCGAGCAGTTCTTC
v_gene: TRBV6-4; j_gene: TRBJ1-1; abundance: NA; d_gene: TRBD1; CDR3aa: CASMDRGLGTEAFF; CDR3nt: TGTGCCAGTATGGACAGGGGGCTTGGCACTGAAGCTTTCTTT
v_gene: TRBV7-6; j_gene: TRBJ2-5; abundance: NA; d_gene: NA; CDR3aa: CASSPLIHNQETQYF; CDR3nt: TGTGCCAGCAGCCCGCTGATCCACAACCAAGAGACCCAGTACTTC
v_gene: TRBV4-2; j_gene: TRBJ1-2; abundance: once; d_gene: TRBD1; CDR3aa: CASSGDRDPNYGYTF; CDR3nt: TGTGCCAGCAGCGGCGACAGGGACCCTAACTATGGCTACACCTTC
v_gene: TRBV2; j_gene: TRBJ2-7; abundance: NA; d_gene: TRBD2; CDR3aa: CASSVGTGGYEQYF; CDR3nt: TGTGCCAGCAGTGTCGGGACGGGGGGCTACGAGCAGTACTTC
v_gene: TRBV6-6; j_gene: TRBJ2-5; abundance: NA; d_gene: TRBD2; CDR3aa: CASSGLAGETQYF; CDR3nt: TGTGCCAGCAGTGGACTAGCCGGTGAGACCCAGTACTTC
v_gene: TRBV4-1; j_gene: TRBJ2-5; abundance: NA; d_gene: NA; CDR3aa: CASSRNRIAGRSETQYF; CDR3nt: TGCGCCAGCAGCCGAAACCGAATAGCAGGGCGTAGCGAGACCCAGTACTTC
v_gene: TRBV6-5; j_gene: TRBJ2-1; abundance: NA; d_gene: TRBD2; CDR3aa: CASSGTSGDNEQLF; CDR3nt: TGTGCCAGCAGTGGGACTAGCGGTGACAATGAGCAGCTCTTC
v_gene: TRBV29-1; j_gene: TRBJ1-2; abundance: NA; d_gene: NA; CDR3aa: CSVGLGLGGYTF; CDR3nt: TGCAGCGTTGGGTTGGGGCTAGGTGGCTACACCTTC
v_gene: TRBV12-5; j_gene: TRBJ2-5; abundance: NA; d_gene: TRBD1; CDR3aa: CASGIDRGETQYF; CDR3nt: TGTGCTAGTGGTATTGACAGGGGAGAGACCCAGTACTTC
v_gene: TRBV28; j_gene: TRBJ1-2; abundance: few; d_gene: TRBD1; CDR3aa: CASNSRGLGYTF; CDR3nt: TGTGCCAGCAACTCCAGGGGGCTTGGCTACACCTTC
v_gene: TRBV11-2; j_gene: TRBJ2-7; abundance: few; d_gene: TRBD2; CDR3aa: CASSYGLAAYEQYF; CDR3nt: TGTGCCAGCAGCTATGGACTAGCGGCCTACGAGCAGTACTTC
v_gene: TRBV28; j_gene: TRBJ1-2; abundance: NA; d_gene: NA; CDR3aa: CASSLSRLETGDGYTF; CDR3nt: TGTGCCAGCAGTTTATCTCGATTGGAGACAGGAGATGGCTACACCTTC
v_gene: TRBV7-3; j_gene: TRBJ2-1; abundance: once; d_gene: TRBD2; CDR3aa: CASSPRVGGMYNEQFF; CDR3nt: TGTGCCAGCAGCCCAAGGGTGGGAGGGATGTACAATGAGCAGTTCTTC
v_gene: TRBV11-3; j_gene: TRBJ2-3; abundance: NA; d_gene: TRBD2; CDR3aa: CASSFRRLAGWSDTQYF; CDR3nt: TGTGCCAGCAGCTTTCGCCGACTAGCGGGATGGAGCGATACGCAGTATTTT
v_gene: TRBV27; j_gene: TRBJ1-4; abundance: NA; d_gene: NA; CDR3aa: CASRSATNEKLFF; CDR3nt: TGTGCCAGCAGATCCGCAACTAATGAAAAACTGTTTTTT
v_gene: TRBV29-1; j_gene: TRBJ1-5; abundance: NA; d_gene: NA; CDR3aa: CSVGRGPNQPQHF; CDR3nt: TGCAGCGTTGGAAGGGGTCCCAATCAGCCCCAGCATTTT
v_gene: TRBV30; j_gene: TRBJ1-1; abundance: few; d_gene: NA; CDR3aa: CAWSVGGLNTEAFF; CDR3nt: TGTGCCTGGAGTGTCGGGGGTTTGAACACTGAAGCTTTCTTT
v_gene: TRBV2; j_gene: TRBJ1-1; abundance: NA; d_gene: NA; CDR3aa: CASSVGVQGRTVAEAFF; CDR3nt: TGTGCCAGCAGTGTGGGGGTCCAGGGGCGAACCGTCGCTGAAGCTTTCTTT
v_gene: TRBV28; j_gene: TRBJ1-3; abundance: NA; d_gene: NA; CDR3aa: CASALTGSGNTIYF; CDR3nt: TGTGCCAGCGCTCTCACAGGTTCGGGAAACACCATATATTTT
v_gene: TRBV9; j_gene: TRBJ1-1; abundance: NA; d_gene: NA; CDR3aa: CASSVARGPNTEAFF; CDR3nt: TGTGCCAGCAGCGTAGCTCGGGGGCCTAACACTGAAGCTTTCTTT
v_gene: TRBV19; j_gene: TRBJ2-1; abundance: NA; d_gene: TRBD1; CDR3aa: CASSIVGQGHYNEQFF; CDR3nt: TGTGCCAGTAGTATAGTCGGACAGGGTCACTACAATGAGCAGTTCTTC
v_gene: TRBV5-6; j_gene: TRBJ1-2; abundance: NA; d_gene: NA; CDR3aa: CASSLGGNSGYTF; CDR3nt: TGTGCCAGCAGCTTGGGGGGCAACTCTGGCTACACCTTC
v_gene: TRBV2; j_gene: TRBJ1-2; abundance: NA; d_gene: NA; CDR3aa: CASSEIGSSYGYTF; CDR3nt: TGTGCCAGCAGTGAAATCGGAAGCAGCTATGGCTACACCTTC
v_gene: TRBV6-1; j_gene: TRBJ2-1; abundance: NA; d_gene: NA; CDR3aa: CASSATLEGNEQFF; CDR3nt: TGTGCCAGCAGCGCAACTCTGGAGGGCAATGAGCAGTTCTTC
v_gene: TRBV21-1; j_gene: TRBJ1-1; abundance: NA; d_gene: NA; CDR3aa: CASSKECSGTEAFF; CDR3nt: TGTGCCAGCAGCAAAGAATGTTCCGGGACTGAAGCTTTCTTT